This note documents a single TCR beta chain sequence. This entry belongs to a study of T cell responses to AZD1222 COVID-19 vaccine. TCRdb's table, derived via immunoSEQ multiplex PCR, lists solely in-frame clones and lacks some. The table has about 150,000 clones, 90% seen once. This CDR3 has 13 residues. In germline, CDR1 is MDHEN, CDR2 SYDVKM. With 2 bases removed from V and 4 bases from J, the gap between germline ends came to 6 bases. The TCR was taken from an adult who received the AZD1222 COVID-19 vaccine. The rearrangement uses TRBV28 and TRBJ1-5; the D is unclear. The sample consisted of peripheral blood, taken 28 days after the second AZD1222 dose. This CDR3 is CASSLNGNQPQHF. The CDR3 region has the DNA TGTGCCAGCAGTTTAAACGGGAATCAGCCCCAGCATTTT.